This note documents a single T cell receptor beta chain sequence. The CDR3 spans 15 residues. CDR1 is MNHNY and CDR2 is SVGAGI in the germline V gene (reference sequence). V was cut by 2 bases and J by 2 bases, with 12 bases left in between. These data are taken from a study of blood T cell repertoires in COVID-19. Study-wide context: The analysed material was cDNA or gDNA that came from T cells, B-cell-depleted T cells, or PBMCs.

Per the study methods: It was from reference gene primer amplification that nucleated cell counts were estimated. The repertoire was sequenced with immunoSEQ multiplex PCR; TCRdb's copy has only in-frame clones and lacks some. The V and J calls and clone size come from that table; D and trimming were worked out from the DNA. The table shows about 270,000 clones, with about 76% occurring only once. This TCR was recovered from a woman aged 55 to 70 with active or convalescent COVID-19. V gene TRBV6-6 combines with J gene TRBJ1-2; D not certain. Sequencing input: peripheral blood. The CDR3 sequence is CASSYARGSNYGYTF. The CDR3 DNA sequence: TGTGCCAGCAGTTACGCCAGAGGATCAAACTATGGCTACACCTTC.